What follows are 3 T cell receptor beta chains derived from one specimen sequenced in a study of shared T cell receptors in the human thymus (dated by TCRdb to 2020 to 2022). The library was built by means of the immunoSEQ multiplex PCR assay. TCRdb retrieved this table from immuneACCESS and kept in-frame rearrangements only. Not all clones are present; in checked studies, unresolved V genes account for under half, and no reason is known for the remainder. In this sample the table shows hundreds of thousands of clones, around 87% of which occur a single time. About 0.01% of the sample rests with the top ten. This sample was shared with a second study, whose subject was human thymus T cells.

Sequencing input: thymocytes. These receptors were obtained from a boy in the first two years of life with a congenital heart defect. Donor details come from another sample of the same person, matched by shared clones.

The chain recombines TRBV21-1 with TRBJ1-5; the table names TRBD1, a call not compared with the DNA. TRBV21-1 is designated a pseudogene. The CDR3 spans 17 residues. The CDR3: CASSRSPIYRDGQPQHF. Here the CDR3 DNA reads TGTGCCAGCAGCAGGTCACCGATATACAGGGATGGGCAGCCCCAGCATTTT.

To note about this clone: The junction departs from germline at one end; a sequencing error may be responsible. The V gene is TRBV7-7, the J gene TRBJ2-2; possible D gene TRBD1, 5 bases. This CDR3 is built from 13 residues. Per germline, CDR1 SSHAT and CDR2 FNYEAQ (reference sequence). The chain's CDR3 is CASSSRVPGELFF. Here the CDR3 DNA reads TGTGCTAGCAGCTCCAGGGTTCCCGGGGAGCTGTTTTTT.

The chain joins TRBV11-3 to TRBJ2-1; TRBD2 is a possible D gene (6 bases). CDR3 length: 13 residues. The V end was cut by 5 bases, the J end by 8 bases, with 13 bases between. From germline, CDR1 is SGHNT and CDR2 YENEEA. The CDR3 region has the DNA TGTGCCAGCAGCCCTACCCTAGCGCATGAGCAGTTCTTC. It yields the protein CASSPTLAHEQFF.